This T cell receptor (beta chain) appears in the sequencing data of a study of CD8 T cells in Susac syndrome. The individuals used as controls were healthy donors who had been matched for both age and sex. The CD8+ and CD4+ T cells were isolated magnetically using a negative isolation approach, whereas the TEMRA cells were enriched by FACS. In this sample, this clonotype turned up once. Reverse transcription of about 0.45 to 1 ug RNA used random hexamers. The CDR3 of TCR beta was amplified by immunoSEQ multiplex PCR across 54 Vbeta and 13 Jbeta. TCRdb analysed the immunoSEQ multiplex PCR reads with MiXCR anew, one entry per CDR3 protein. The sample yields over 100,000 distinct CDR3 sequences, about 95% seen once. Sequencing was performed on CD4+ T cells from PBMCs. The receptor comes from a human donor in good health.

CDR3 DNA sequence: TGTGCCAGCAGCCCGCGGACTAGCGGGGGGCCCCGAAACATTCAGTACTTC. This translates into CASSPRTSGGPRNIQYF. The chain joins TRBV7-2 to TRBJ2-4, with TRBD2 identical over 14 bases. The CDR3 contains 17 residues. The germline V gene encodes CDR1 SGHTA and CDR2 FQGNSA. V was clipped by 5 bases and J by 6 bases; unmatched bases: 9.